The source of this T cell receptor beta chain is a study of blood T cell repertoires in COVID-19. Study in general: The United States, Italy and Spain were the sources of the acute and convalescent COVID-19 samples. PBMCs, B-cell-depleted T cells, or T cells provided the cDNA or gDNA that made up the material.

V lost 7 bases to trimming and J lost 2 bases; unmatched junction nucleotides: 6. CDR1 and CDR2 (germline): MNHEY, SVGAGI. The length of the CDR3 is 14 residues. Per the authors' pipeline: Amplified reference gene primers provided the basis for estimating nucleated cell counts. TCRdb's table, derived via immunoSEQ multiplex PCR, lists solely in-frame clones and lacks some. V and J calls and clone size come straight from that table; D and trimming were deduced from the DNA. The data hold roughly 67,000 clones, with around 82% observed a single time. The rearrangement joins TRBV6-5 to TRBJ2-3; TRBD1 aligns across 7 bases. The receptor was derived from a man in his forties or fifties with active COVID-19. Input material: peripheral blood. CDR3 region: CASNWDSTTDTQYF. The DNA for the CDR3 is TGTGCCAGCAATTGGGACAGTACCACAGATACGCAGTATTTT.